These T cell receptor beta chains were read from a single sample in a study of cytomegalovirus exposure and HLA in healthy donors. Here immunoSEQ multiplex PCR was the method, and the copy in TCRdb shows in-frame clones only, minus some. The sample holds approximately 180,000 clones, roughly 82% seen once. Specimen: PBMCs. Receptors were obtained from a woman under 30 in good health and CMV-seronegative. Both conserved end residues are part of each CDR3. The order of the fields is D gene, V gene, clone size, J gene, CDR3 DNA, CDR3 protein. The D gene is left open where the match is weak. Clone sizes are given selectively: once, few, many, or a class where the clone is expanded.

TRBD1	TRBV2	-	TRBJ1-1	TGTGCCAGCAGTGAAAGCGTACAGGGGGTGAACACTGAAGCTTTCTTT	CASSESVQGVNTEAFF
-	TRBV5-6	few	TRBJ2-7	TGTGCCAGCAGCCCGATCGATGGGGGCAGGTCCTACGAGCAGTACTTC	CASSPIDGGRSYEQYF
-	TRBV7-2	-	TRBJ2-3	TGTGCCAGCAGCTTAGACGCGACTACACGGATCGCTACCTCTCCTACGCAGTATTTT	CASSLDATTRIATSPTQYF
TRBD2	TRBV5-4	-	TRBJ2-2	TGTGCCAGCAGCTTGGTAGGACTAGCTTCTACCGGGGAGCTGTTTTTT	CASSLVGLASTGELFF
TRBD2	TRBV27	-	TRBJ2-2	TGTGCCAGCAGTTTAGAACTAGCGATCACCGGGGAGCTGTTTTTT	CASSLELAITGELFF
TRBD1	TRBV6-1	-	TRBJ1-5	TGTGCCAGCAGTGAAGTGTCGGAGGATTGGGACAGTAGCAATCAGCCCCAGCATTTT	CASSEVSEDWDSSNQPQHF
-	TRBV2	-	TRBJ1-1	TGTGCCAGCAGCGCGGGACGGCCGGTCACTGAAGCTTTCTTT	CASSAGRPVTEAFF
-	TRBV18	many	TRBJ2-2	TGTGCCAGCTCACCGGGACAAAACACCGGGGAGCTGTTTTTT	CASSPGQNTGELFF
-	TRBV5-1	-	TRBJ1-6	TGCGCCAGCAGCGACCAGGCACAGGGCGAGAAGACCCTCCACTTT	CASSDQAQGEKTLHF
-	TRBV7-9	-	TRBJ2-1	TGTGCCAGCAGCCCCTCGTTTCCCTCCTACAATGAGCAGTTCTTC	CASSPSFPSYNEQFF
-	TRBV7-2	-	TRBJ1-2	TGTGCCAGCAGCTTAGAAGCAGGTGTTAACTATGGCTACACCTTC	CASSLEAGVNYGYTF
-	TRBV4-1	once	TRBJ1-1	TGCGCCAGCAGCCAAGAGCGGGACCCGGGACGTAGAAACACTGAAGCTTTCTTT	CASSQERDPGRRNTEAFF
-	TRBV6-4	once	TRBJ1-2	TGTGCCAGCAGTGAGGGGGCCTCAAGGGGCTACACCTTC	CASSEGASRGYTF
-	TRBV6-1	-	TRBJ1-1	TGTGCCAGCAGTGAGGGGCAAGGATGGAACACTGAAGCTTTCTTT	CASSEGQGWNTEAFF
TRBD1	TRBV27	-	TRBJ1-2	TGTGCCAGCAGGGGACAGGGCTGGGGCTATGGCTACACCTTC	CASRGQGWGYGYTF
TRBD2	TRBV27	once	TRBJ2-1	TGTGCCAGTCTCCGCAGCCCCGGGACTAGCGGGAGGGTTGGCAATGAGCAGTTCTTC	CASLRSPGTSGRVGNEQFF
TRBD1	TRBV30	-	TRBJ1-4	TGTGCCTTAAACCGGGACAGCCCTGAAAAACTGTTTTTT	CALNRDSPEKLFF
-	TRBV5-6	-	TRBJ2-1	TGTGCCAGCAGCTTGGGACAGTATTACAATGAGCAGTTCTTC	CASSLGQYYNEQFF
TRBD1	TRBV7-6	once	TRBJ2-7	TGTGCCAGCAGCTTAGAGGGGGCGGACAGGGTCGAATCCTACGAGCAGTACTTC	CASSLEGADRVESYEQYF
-	TRBV29-1	-	TRBJ2-1	TGCAGCGTTGAGGTGGTTCCGGGTGCCCTCTACAATGAGCAGTTCTTC	CSVEVVPGALYNEQFF
TRBD1	TRBV7-2	-	TRBJ1-1	TGTGCCAGCAGCTTAGAGGCAGGGGGTTTCAACACTGAAGCTTTCTTT	CASSLEAGGFNTEAFF
TRBD1	TRBV5-6	-	TRBJ2-7	TGTGCCAGCAGCTTTGGGACAGGGGCCTACGAGCAGTACTTC	CASSFGTGAYEQYF
TRBD1	TRBV11-2	-	TRBJ1-2	TGTGCCAGCAGCTTAGCAGGGGGCAGTGGCTACACCTTC	CASSLAGGSGYTF
-	TRBV10-2	few	TRBJ2-1	TGCGCCAGCAGTGAGTCGGGGGGCTCCTACAATGAGCAGTTCTTC	CASSESGGSYNEQFF
TRBD1	TRBV9	-	TRBJ1-2	TGTGCCAGCAGCCAGGAGGGGGCGGGCTATGGCTACACCTTC	CASSQEGAGYGYTF
TRBD2	TRBV11-3	-	TRBJ2-2	TGTGCCAGCAGCTTAGCGGGAGGGGGGACCGGGGAGCTGTTTTTT	CASSLAGGGTGELFF
-	TRBV7-2	-	TRBJ2-4	TGTGCCAGCAGCTTAAGGCCCATTGGTACCCCGGGTGGAGGCATTCAGTACTTC	CASSLRPIGTPGGGIQYF
-	TRBV19	-	TRBJ1-1	TGTGCCAGTACTGAGGGCCTGAACACTGAAGCTTTCTTT	CASTEGLNTEAFF
TRBD1	TRBV2	-	TRBJ1-1	TGTGCCAGCAGTGACATCCCGGGACAGGGAACGAACACTGAAGCTTTCTTT	CASSDIPGQGTNTEAFF
-	TRBV6-4	-	TRBJ1-2	TGTGCCAGCAGTGACCCCCAGATTGGCTACACCTTC	CASSDPQIGYTF
-	TRBV7-9	once	TRBJ2-3	TGTGCCAGCACGGAGGGAACGACAGATACGCAGTATTTT	CASTEGTTDTQYF
-	TRBV19	-	TRBJ1-4	TGTGCCAGTAGTCGAGGGAATGATGAAAAACTGTTTTTT	CASSRGNDEKLFF
-	TRBV2	-	TRBJ2-1	TGTGCCAGCAGTGAAGCGCTTCGAGGGTCCCTCTACAATGAGCAGTTCTTC	CASSEALRGSLYNEQFF
TRBD1	TRBV15	once	TRBJ1-1	TGTGCCACCAGCCACACCAGGGGGAGGTACACTGAAGCTTTCTTT	CATSHTRGRYTEAFF
TRBD1	TRBV10-2	-	TRBJ1-5	TGCGCCAGCAGAGGGACAGGCACTCAGCCCCAGCATTTT	CASRGTGTQPQHF
-	TRBV18	once	TRBJ1-1	TGTGCCAGCTCACCATCGAGGCAGCTTGAAGCTTTCTTT	CASSPSRQLEAFF
-	TRBV5-1	-	TRBJ2-7	TGCGCCAGCAGCGCGGCCATCTTATACTCCGGTTACGAGCAGTACTTC	CASSAAILYSGYEQYF
TRBD2	TRBV7-9	-	TRBJ2-7	TGTGCCAGCAGCCAAAGTGGGGGTAGCGGGACGCCCTACGAGCAGTACTTC	CASSQSGGSGTPYEQYF
TRBD1	TRBV9	-	TRBJ1-2	TGTGCCAGCAGCGTAGATGGCAGGGGGCTTTATGGCTACACCTTC	CASSVDGRGLYGYTF
TRBD1	TRBV2	-	TRBJ2-5	TGTGCCAGCAGTCCAAGGGGGACAGGGGAGACCCAGTACTTC	CASSPRGTGETQYF